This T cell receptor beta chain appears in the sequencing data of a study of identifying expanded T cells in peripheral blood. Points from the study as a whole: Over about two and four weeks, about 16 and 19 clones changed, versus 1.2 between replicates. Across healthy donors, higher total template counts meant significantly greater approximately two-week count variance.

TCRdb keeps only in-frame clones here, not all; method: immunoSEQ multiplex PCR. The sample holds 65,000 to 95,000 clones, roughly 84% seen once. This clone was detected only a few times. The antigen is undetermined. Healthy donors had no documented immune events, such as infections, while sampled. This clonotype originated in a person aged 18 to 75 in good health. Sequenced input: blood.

The CDR3 bases are TGTGCCAGCAGCTTATCCAACGAGCAGTACTTC. Residues: CASSLSNEQYF. The chain employs TRBV5-6 and TRBJ2-7; D uncertain. Trimming pared 2 bases from V and 5 bases from J, leaving 5 bases between. This CDR3 is 11 amino acids long. Per the germline V gene, CDR1 is SGHDT and CDR2 is YYEEEE. Together with reference TRBV5-6 and TRBJ2-7, the CDR3 gives the full variable domain: DAGVTQSPTHLIKTRGQQVTLRCSPKSGHDTVSWYQQALGQGPQFIFQYYEEEERQRGNFPDRFSGHQFPNYSSELNVNALLLGDSALYLCASSLSNEQYFGPGTRLTVT.